Detailed here is one T cell receptor (beta chain). The assay was immunoSEQ multiplex PCR, and TCRdb's table has in-frame clones only and misses some. The sample has hundreds of thousands of clones; over 75% are singletons. These data come from a study of shared T cell receptors in the human thymus. This CDR3 is built from 17 residues. Germline CDR1 and CDR2: ENHRY and SYGVKD. The ends were cut back, 0 bases at V and 5 bases at J, with 17 bases in the middle. In addition, the sample was reused for a study of human thymus T cells. From that report: During corrective heart surgery, resections were taken, and the thymus tissue came from them. Gene usage for V and J segments appeared biased in thymic and blood repertoires.

The sequencing sample was made of thymocytes. This sequence joins TRBV10-3 and TRBJ1-5, with D maybe TRBD1 (5 bases). The TCR was taken from a boy under two years old with a congenital heart defect. CDR3 amino acids: CAISESSSRVSDQPQHF. The CDR3 DNA reads TGTGCCATCAGTGAGTCATCTTCCAGGGTATCCGATCAGCCCCAGCATTTT.